This T cell receptor (beta chain) was retrieved from a study of T cells expressing NK-cell markers. Regarding the study as a whole: Four donors' CD3+CD56-NKG2C+ cells were dominated by the same clonotypes.

Points on this clonotype: Its cognate antigen is unknown.

TCRdb re-called the 5' RACE reads; every CDR3 protein appears as one record, without DNA. The data show 150,000 to 200,000 distinct CDR3 sequences, and the top ten clones hold 20%. CDR3 length equals 14 residues. From germline, CDR1 is MNHNS and CDR2 SASEGT. The V gene is TRBV6-1, the J gene TRBJ1-1. The material sequenced was blood T cells: a sorted CD56 or NKG2C T cell subset, CD4+ or CD8+ T cells, or bulk PBMC T cells (not recorded which). The sequence was obtained from a man aged 18 to 69 in good health. CDR3 in amino acids: CASSAYGSGTEAFF.